The next 24 T cell receptor beta chains were all read from a single sample in a study of T cell responses to AZD1222 COVID-19 vaccine. Profiled with immunoSEQ multiplex PCR; TCRdb holds only in-frame clones, not every one. The sample has roughly 180,000 clones, roughly 90% seen once. The source was peripheral blood, collected 28 days after the second AZD1222 dose. These receptors all stem from an adult who received the AZD1222 COVID-19 vaccine.

The chain employs TRBV18 and TRBJ2-5; the match to TRBD2 covers 7 bases. The J segment lost 4 bases and the V segment lost 2 bases, leaving 4 bases of the junction unmatched. Per the germline V gene, CDR1 is KGHSH and CDR2 is LQKENI. There are 14 residues in the CDR3. The CDR3, as DNA: TGTGCCAGCTCACCAGGGGGGGTCAGAGAGACCCAGTACTTC. Amino acid sequence: CASSPGGVRETQYF.

The chain combines TRBV2 with TRBJ2-5; tentative D call: TRBD1 (7 bases). The CDR3 runs 15 residues. Per the germline V gene, CDR1 is SNHLY and CDR2 is FYNNEI. The V end was cut by 7 bases, the J end by 5 bases, with 20 bases between. The CDR3 region is CASKGDQTGRETQYF. The CDR3 DNA sequence: TGTGCCAGCAAGGGGGACCAGACAGGGAGGGAGACCCAGTACTTC.

This clone was seen a handful of times. V and J are TRBV20-1 and TRBJ2-2; 10 bases agree with TRBD1. V shed 3 bases, J shed 1 base, and the junction held 8 bases outside the gene matches. From germline, CDR1 is DFQATT and CDR2 SNEGSKA (reference sequence). This CDR3 is 17 amino acids long. CDR3 in amino acids: CSASGIRDRGNTGELFF. The CDR3 DNA follows: TGCAGTGCTAGTGGAATTAGGGACAGGGGGAACACCGGGGAGCTGTTTTTT.

DNA for the CDR3: TGTGCCAGCAGCCCAGGTACGGGGGCCACTGAAGCTTTCTTT. Translating gives CASSPGTGATEAFF. The gene calls are TRBV4-2 and TRBJ1-1; tentatively, D is TRBD1 (6 bases). The germline V gene has CDR1 LGHNA and CDR2 YNFKEQ. V dropped 4 bases and J dropped 4 bases, with 13 bases sitting between them. CDR3 length: 14 amino acids.

In nucleotides, the CDR3 is TGTGCCAGCAGCAATGGGGGCCAGGGGCACGAGACCCAGTACTTC. This sequence encodes CASSNGGQGHETQYF. The V and J genes are TRBV21-1 and TRBJ2-5; TRBD1, the table's D call, was not compared with the DNA. TRBV21-1 represents a pseudogene. CDR3 size: 15 residues.

V usage is TRBV3-1 (or the pseudogene TRBV3-2) and J usage is TRBJ2-3; D call uncertain. Germline V gene sequence: CDR1 LGHDT, CDR2 YNNKEL (reference sequence). V shed 0 bases and J shed 1 base, with 2 bases lying between them. This CDR3 spans 13 amino acids. The CDR3 sequence: CASSQEGTDTQYF. DNA for the CDR3: TGTGCCAGCAGCCAAGAAGGCACAGATACGCAGTATTTT.

The rearrangement links TRBV19 to TRBJ2-3; the D is unclear. V lost 3 bases, J lost 4 bases, and 14 bases lay in between. Germline CDR1 and CDR2: LNHDA and SQIVND (reference sequence). The CDR3 is 15 residues long. CDR3 in amino acids: CASSIPSIGADTQYF. In DNA, the CDR3 is TGTGCCAGTAGTATCCCCTCGATTGGGGCAGATACGCAGTATTTT.

The chain joins TRBV7-3 to TRBJ2-1, with TRBD2 matching over 12 bases. V gave up 2 bases and J gave up 6 bases; unmatched junction bases: 8. The CDR3 totals 17 residues. Per germline, CDR1 SGHTA and CDR2 FQGTGA. CDR3 DNA sequence: TGTGCCAGCAGCTTAGGGCTAGCGGGAGGGAGGGGCAATGAGCAGTTCTTC. Protein product: CASSLGLAGGRGNEQFF.

The rearrangement joins TRBV2 to TRBJ2-1; tentative D call: TRBD1 (7 bases). The CDR3 is made up of 13 amino acids. Germline CDR1 reads SNHLY; CDR2 reads FYNNEI. V gave up 6 bases and J gave up 3 bases, with 9 bases separating them. CDR3 sequence: CASRQGGYNEQFF. CDR3 nucleotide sequence: TGTGCCAGCAGGCAGGGGGGCTACAATGAGCAGTTCTTC.

A note on this clone: The junction shows a germline mismatch at one end, possibly a read error. The V gene is TRBV3-1 (or the pseudogene TRBV3-2), the J gene TRBJ1-1, with D maybe TRBD1 (6 bases). The CDR3 has 13 amino acids. The germline gives CDR1 LGHDT, CDR2 YNNKEL (reference sequence). The CDR3 nucleotides read TGTGCCAGCAGCCAAGCGCGACAGGACCCTGGAGTCTTT. Translation gives CASSQARQDPGVF.

The table lists this clone with a few counts. The gene calls are TRBV6-2 or TRBV6-3 and TRBJ2-1; the D call may be TRBD1 or TRBD2 (5 bases each). The germline gives CDR1 MNHEY, CDR2 SVGEGT. Trimming cost V 6 bases and J 5 bases, with 14 bases left between them. The length of the CDR3 is 14 residues. The CDR3 sequence is CASSLEGLHNEQFF. The CDR3 DNA is TGTGCCAGCAGCCTTGAGGGGCTCCACAATGAGCAGTTCTTC.

This sequence joins TRBV5-1 and TRBJ1-1; D unclear. The CDR3 has 14 residues. V was trimmed by 3 bases and J by 0 bases, leaving 9 bases between them. Per germline, CDR1 SGHRS and CDR2 YFSETQ. Here the CDR3 reads CASSSGSLNTEAFF. CDR3 nucleotides: TGCGCCAGCAGCTCGGGCAGTTTGAACACTGAAGCTTTCTTT.

The chain uses TRBV7-8 and TRBJ1-3; a weak D match, TRBD1 (6 bases). CDR1 and CDR2 from the germline V gene are SGHVS and FQNEAQ. CDR3 length equals 16 residues. Trimming removed 2 bases from V and 0 bases from J, with 11 bases in between. CDR3 sequence (DNA): TGTGCCAGCAGCTTACACAGGGTAGGCTCTGGAAACACCATATATTTT. Translating it yields CASSLHRVGSGNTIYF. The variable domain in full, completed from reference TRBV7-8 and TRBJ1-3, reads GAGVSQSPRYKVAKRGQDVALRCDPISGHVSLFWYQQALGQGPEFLTYFQNEAQLDKSGLPSDRFFAERPEGSVSTLKIQRTQQEDSAVYLCASSLHRVGSGNTIYFGEGSWLTVV.

This chain uses TRBV11-2 with TRBJ2-4, with TRBD1 matching over 7 bases. The trim removed 3 bases at V and 1 base at J, leaving 6 bases unmatched. The CDR3 loop spans 16 amino acids. CDR1 SGHAT and CDR2 FQNNGV come from the germline V gene. CDR3 loop: CASSFEGARAKNIQYF. The CDR3 bases are TGTGCCAGCAGCTTTGAGGGGGCGCGGGCCAAAAACATTCAGTACTTC.

The chain joins TRBV5-6 to TRBJ2-7, with TRBD2 as a possible D gene (5 bases). The V end lost 0 bases, the J end lost 2 bases, and 9 bases lay between the germline ends. This CDR3 contains 14 residues. CDR1 and CDR2 (germline): SGHDT, YYEEEE. The CDR3 DNA follows: TGTGCCAGCAGCTTGGGGAGCGGTCCCTACGAGCAGTACTTC. It codes for CASSLGSGPYEQYF.

This chain uses TRBV9 with TRBJ2-1; 9 positions agree with TRBD1. Germline V CDR1 and CDR2: SGDLS, YYNGEE. CDR3 length equals 15 residues. V lost 3 bases, J lost 9 bases, and 10 bases stayed unmatched. The CDR3 reads CASSATGTGYTEQFF. The CDR3 DNA sequence: TGTGCCAGCAGCGCAACCGGGACAGGGTATACTGAGCAGTTCTTC.

This rearrangement joins TRBV5-1 to TRBJ2-7, with TRBD2 as a possible D gene (6 bases). In germline, CDR1 is SGHRS, CDR2 YFSETQ. This CDR3 contains 15 residues. V lost 0 bases, J lost 2 bases, and 12 bases lay in between. CDR3 in DNA: TGCGCCAGCAGCTTGGCCTCGGGAGATCCCTACGAGCAGTACTTC. Amino acid sequence: CASSLASGDPYEQYF.

The chain employs TRBV5-4 and TRBJ1-2; 12 bases match TRBD1. The germline V gene has CDR1 SGHNT and CDR2 YYREEE (reference sequence). CDR3 length: 15 residues. After removal of 5 bases from V and 7 bases from J, the junction contained 9 bases not matched to a gene. Here the CDR3 reads CASSSPGQGASGYTF. The CDR3 nucleotides read TGTGCCAGCAGTTCCCCGGGACAGGGGGCGAGTGGCTACACCTTC.

In the case of this clone: Sequence at one end of the junction differs from germline and may be a read error. This chain links TRBV20-1 with TRBJ1-2, with 9 bases fitting TRBD1. This CDR3 has 11 residues. CDR1 and CDR2 (germline): DFQATT, SNEGSKA (reference sequence). CDR3 region: CSAGGGDRVDF. CDR3 DNA: TGCAGTGCCGGGGGTGGGGACAGGGTGGACTTC.

The genes are TRBV5-1 and TRBJ2-7; 7 positions match TRBD1. The CDR3 contains 15 residues. Trimming at V came to 2 bases and at J to 5 bases, leaving 10 bases not matched to a gene. Germline V gives CDR1 SGHRS, CDR2 YFSETQ. This CDR3 is CASSFQGVGNNEQYF. The DNA of the CDR3 is TGCGCCAGCAGCTTCCAGGGGGTAGGCAACAACGAGCAGTACTTC. The full variable domain, with the rest looked up from reference TRBV5-1 and TRBJ2-7, is KAGVTQTPRYLIKTRGQQVTLSCSPISGHRSVSWYQQTPGQGLQFLFEYFSETQRNKGNFPGRFSGRQFSNSRSEMNVSTLELGDSALYLCASSFQGVGNNEQYFGPGTRLTVT.

The table lists this clone with a count of one. The chain links TRBV7-9 to TRBJ1-1; D call uncertain. The germline gives CDR1 SEHNR, CDR2 FQNEAQ (reference sequence). V was shortened by 2 bases and J by 0 bases, with 10 bases between the two germline ends. The CDR3 totals 15 residues. The chain's CDR3 is CASSLYEAVNTEAFF. The CDR3 DNA follows: TGTGCCAGCAGCTTATATGAGGCTGTGAACACTGAAGCTTTCTTT. Looking up the rest from reference TRBV7-9 and TRBJ1-1 gives the full variable domain: DTGVSQNPRHKITKRGQNVTFRCDPISEHNRLYWYRQTLGQGPEFLTYFQNEAQLEKSRLLSDRFSAERPKGSFSTLEIQRTEQGDSAMYLCASSLYEAVNTEAFFGQGTRLTVV.

This clone was counted between two and nine times. The chain uses TRBV2 and TRBJ2-5, with 7 bases that match TRBD1. Trimming took 10 bases from V and 4 from J; bases not matched to a gene: 9. The germline V gene encodes CDR1 SNHLY and CDR2 FYNNEI. The CDR3 is 13 residues long. The DNA for the CDR3 is TGTGCCACCCTAACAGGGGCCGGAGAGACCCAGTACTTC. It codes for CATLTGAGETQYF.

This clone is a singleton in its sample. Here the CDR3 DNA reads TGTGCCAGCAGTTCGAGATCGACGTTGGCTACGCAGTATTTT. It yields the protein CASSSRSTLATQYF. The chain recombines TRBV5-5 with TRBJ2-3; D remains ambiguous. Germline CDR1 reads SGHKS; CDR2 reads YYEKEE (reference sequence). This CDR3 comprises 14 residues. Deletions cut 5 bases from V and 8 bases from J, with 18 bases between.

The chain couples TRBV30 to TRBJ1-1; D is perhaps TRBD1 (5 bases). CDR3 length: 13 residues. V lost 3 bases, J lost 1 base, and 9 bases lay in between. Per the germline V gene, CDR1 is GTSNPN and CDR2 is SVGIG (reference sequence). CDR3 nucleotide sequence: TGTGCCTGGAGAAGACAGACGAACACTGAAGCTTTCTTT. Translating gives CAWRRQTNTEAFF.